This TCR beta chain was captured by sequencing in a study of OX40 agonist ivuxolimab in advanced cancers. In the study overall: Across the patients, intravenous ivuxolimab was delivered every 2 weeks at 0.01 to 10 mg/kg. Dose-escalation patients' cancers were hepatocellular carcinoma, melanoma, renal cell or head and neck cancer. Cohort: approximately 79% men, mean age 60, aged roughly 20 to 79. Three partial responders included one hepatocellular carcinoma patient and two cutaneous melanoma patients.

Germline CDR1 is KGHSY and CDR2 is FQNENV. The J segment lost 9 bases and the V segment lost 4 bases, leaving 10 bases of the junction unmatched. This CDR3 is 14 amino acids long. Data came from immunoSEQ multiplex PCR; TCRdb stores just in-frame clones and leaves some out. The sample yields 72,000 or so clones, roughly 87% seen once. The V call is TRBV16, the J call TRBJ1-1; the match to TRBD1 covers 8 bases. This TCR derives from an adult with an advanced solid tumor such as melanoma, head and neck, liver or kidney cancer. Material: CD4+ or CD8+ T cells sorted from blood, obtained in a trial of the OX40 agonist ivuxolimab. For the CDR3, the DNA is TGTGCCAGCAGCCGGGCCGGGACAGGCGAAAAAGCTTTCTTT. Protein sequence: CASSRAGTGEKAFF.